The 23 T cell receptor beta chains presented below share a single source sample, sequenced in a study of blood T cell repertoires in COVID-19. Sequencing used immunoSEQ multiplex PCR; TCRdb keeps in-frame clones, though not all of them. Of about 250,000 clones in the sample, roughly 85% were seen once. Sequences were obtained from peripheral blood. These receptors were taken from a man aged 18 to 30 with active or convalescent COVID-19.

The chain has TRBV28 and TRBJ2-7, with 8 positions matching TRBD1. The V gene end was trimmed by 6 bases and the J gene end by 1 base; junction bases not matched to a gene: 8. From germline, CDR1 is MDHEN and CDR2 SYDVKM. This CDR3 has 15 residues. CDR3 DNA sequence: TGTGCCAGCAGCCCCGGGACAGGAGAATCCTACGAGCAGTACTTC. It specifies CASSPGTGESYEQYF.

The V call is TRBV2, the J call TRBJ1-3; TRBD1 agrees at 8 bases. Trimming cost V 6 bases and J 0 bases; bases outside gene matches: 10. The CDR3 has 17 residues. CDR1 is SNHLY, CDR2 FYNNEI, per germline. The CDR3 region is CASRRNTGGYSGNTIYF. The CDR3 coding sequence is TGTGCCAGCAGACGGAACACAGGGGGTTACTCTGGAAACACCATATATTTT. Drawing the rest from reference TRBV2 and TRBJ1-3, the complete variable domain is EPEVTQTPSHQVTQMGQEVILRCVPISNHLYFYWYRQILGQKVEFLVSFYNNEISEKSEIFDDQFSVERPDGSNFTLKIRSTKLEDSAMYFCASRRNTGGYSGNTIYFGEGSWLTVV.

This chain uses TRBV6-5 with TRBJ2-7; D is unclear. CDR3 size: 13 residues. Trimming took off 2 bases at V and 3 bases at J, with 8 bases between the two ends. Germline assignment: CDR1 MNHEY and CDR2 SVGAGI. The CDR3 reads CASSYGHFYEQYF. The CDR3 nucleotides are TGTGCCAGCAGTTACGGGCATTTCTACGAGCAGTACTTC.

DNA of the CDR3: TGTGCCAGCAGTTTGACAGGGGCTCACCCTAAAGAGACCCAGTACTTC. Encoded protein: CASSLTGAHPKETQYF. The chain employs TRBV28 and TRBJ2-5; the match to TRBD1 covers 8 bases. Per germline, CDR1 MDHEN and CDR2 SYDVKM. The CDR3 spans 16 residues. V lost 3 bases and J lost 3; bases outside the gene matches: 9.

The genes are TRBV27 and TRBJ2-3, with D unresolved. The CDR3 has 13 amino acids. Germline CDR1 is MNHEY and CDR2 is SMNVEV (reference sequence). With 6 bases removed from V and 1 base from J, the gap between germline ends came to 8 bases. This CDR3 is CASSFTRTDTQYF. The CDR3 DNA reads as TGTGCCAGCAGCTTCACACGCACAGATACGCAGTATTTT.

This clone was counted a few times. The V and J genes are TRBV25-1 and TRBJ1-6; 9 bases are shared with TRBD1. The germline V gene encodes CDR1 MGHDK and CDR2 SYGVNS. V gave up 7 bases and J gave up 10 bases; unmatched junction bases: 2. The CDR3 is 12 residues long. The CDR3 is CASNRGQSPLHF. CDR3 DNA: TGTGCCAGCAACAGGGGGCAGTCACCCCTCCACTTT.

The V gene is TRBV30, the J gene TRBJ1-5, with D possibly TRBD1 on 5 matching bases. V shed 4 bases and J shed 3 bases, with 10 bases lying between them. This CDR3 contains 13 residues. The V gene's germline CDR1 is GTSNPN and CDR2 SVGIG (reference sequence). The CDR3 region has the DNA TGTGCCTGGACCCAGGGTACCAATCAGCCCCAGCATTTT. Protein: CAWTQGTNQPQHF.

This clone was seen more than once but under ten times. The CDR3 reads CASSQETVVASYGYTF. For the CDR3, the DNA is TGTGCCAGCAGCCAAGAGACCGTGGTAGCCAGCTATGGCTACACCTTC. The V gene is TRBV3-1 (or the pseudogene TRBV3-2), the J gene TRBJ1-2; D is unresolved. The CDR3 runs 16 residues. The V gene's germline CDR1 is LGHDT and CDR2 YNNKEL (reference sequence). The V end was cut by 0 bases, the J end by 4 bases, with 15 bases between.

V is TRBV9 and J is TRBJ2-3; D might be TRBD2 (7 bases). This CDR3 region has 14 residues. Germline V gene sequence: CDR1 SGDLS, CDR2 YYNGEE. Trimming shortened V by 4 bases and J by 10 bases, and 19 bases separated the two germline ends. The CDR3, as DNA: TGTGCCAGCAGCCCGGGGAGGGGGGCCCCGGCGCAGTATTTT. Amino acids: CASSPGRGAPAQYF.

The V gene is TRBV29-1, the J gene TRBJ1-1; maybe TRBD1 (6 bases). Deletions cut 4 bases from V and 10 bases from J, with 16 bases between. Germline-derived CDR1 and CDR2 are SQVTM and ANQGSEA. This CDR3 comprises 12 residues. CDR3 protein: CSVVKQGPTAFF. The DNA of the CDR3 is TGCAGCGTTGTGAAACAGGGCCCGACAGCTTTCTTT. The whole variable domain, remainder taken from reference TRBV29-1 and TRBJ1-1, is SAVISQKPSRDICQRGTSLTIQCQVDSQVTMMFWYRQQPGQSLTLIATANQGSEATYESGFVIDKFPISRPNLTFSTLTVSNMSPEDSSIYLCSVVKQGPTAFFGQGTRLTVV.

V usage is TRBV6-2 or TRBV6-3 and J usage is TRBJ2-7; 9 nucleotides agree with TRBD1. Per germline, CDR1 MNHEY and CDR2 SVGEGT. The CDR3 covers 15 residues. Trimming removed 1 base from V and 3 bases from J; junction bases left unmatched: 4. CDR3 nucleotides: TGTGCCAGCAGTTACTTGGGACAGGGAGTCTACGAGCAGTACTTC. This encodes CASSYLGQGVYEQYF.

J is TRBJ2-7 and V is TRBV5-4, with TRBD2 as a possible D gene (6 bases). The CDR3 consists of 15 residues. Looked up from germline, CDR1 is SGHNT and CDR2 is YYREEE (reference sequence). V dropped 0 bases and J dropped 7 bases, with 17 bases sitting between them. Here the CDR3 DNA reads TGTGCCAGCAGCTTGGGGGACTGGGCTTCTGGGGAGCAGTACTTC. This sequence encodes CASSLGDWASGEQYF.

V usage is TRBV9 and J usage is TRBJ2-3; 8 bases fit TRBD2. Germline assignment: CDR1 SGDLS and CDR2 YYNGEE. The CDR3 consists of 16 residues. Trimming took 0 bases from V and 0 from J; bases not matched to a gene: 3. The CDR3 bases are TGTGCCAGCAGCGTAGATCGGACTAGCAGCACAGATACGCAGTATTTT. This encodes CASSVDRTSSTDTQYF.

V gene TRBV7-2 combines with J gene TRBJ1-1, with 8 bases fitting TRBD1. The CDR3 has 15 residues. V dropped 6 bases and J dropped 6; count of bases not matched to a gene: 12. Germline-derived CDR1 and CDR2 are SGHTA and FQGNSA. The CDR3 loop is CASRPAAGGTPEAFF. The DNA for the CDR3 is TGTGCCAGCAGACCAGCGGCAGGGGGCACCCCTGAAGCTTTCTTT.

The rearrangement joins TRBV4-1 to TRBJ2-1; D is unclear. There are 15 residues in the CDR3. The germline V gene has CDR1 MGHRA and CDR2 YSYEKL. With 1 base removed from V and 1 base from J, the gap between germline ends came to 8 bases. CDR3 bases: TGCGCCAGCAGCCAAGCTGGGCTATCCTACAATGAGCAGTTCTTC. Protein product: CASSQAGLSYNEQFF.

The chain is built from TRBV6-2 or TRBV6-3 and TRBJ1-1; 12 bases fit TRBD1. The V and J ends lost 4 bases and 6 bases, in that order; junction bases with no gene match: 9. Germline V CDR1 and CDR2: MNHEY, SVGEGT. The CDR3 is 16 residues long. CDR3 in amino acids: CASSSPRDRGRAEAFF. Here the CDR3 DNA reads TGTGCCAGCAGTTCACCCCGGGACAGGGGGCGAGCTGAAGCTTTCTTT.

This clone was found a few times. The CDR3 loop is CAGAGNVAGEQFF. The CDR3 DNA reads as TGTGCCGGGGCGGGGAACGTGGCCGGTGAGCAGTTCTTC. J is TRBJ2-1 and V is TRBV6-6; a possible D gene is TRBD2 (6 bases). This CDR3 comprises 13 residues. V was clipped by 11 bases and J by 9 bases, with 20 bases between them. Germline V CDR1 and CDR2: MNHNY, SVGAGI (reference sequence).

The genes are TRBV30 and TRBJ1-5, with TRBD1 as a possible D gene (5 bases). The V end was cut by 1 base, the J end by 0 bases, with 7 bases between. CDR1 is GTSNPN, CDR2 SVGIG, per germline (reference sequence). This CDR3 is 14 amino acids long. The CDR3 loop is CAWSETASNQPQHF. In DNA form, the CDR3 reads TGTGCCTGGAGTGAGACAGCTAGCAATCAGCCCCAGCATTTT.

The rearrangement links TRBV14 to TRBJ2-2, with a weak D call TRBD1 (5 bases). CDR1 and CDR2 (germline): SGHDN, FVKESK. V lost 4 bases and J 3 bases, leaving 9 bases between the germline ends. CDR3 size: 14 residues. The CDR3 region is CASSPRGHTGELFF. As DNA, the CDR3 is TGTGCCAGCAGCCCTAGGGGTCACACCGGGGAGCTGTTTTTT.

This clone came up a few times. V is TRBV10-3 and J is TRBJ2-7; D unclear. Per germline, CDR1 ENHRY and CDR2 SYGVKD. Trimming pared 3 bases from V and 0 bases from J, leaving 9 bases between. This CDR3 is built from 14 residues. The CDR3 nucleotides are TGTGCCATCAGTGATATACAGAGCTCCTACGAGCAGTACTTC. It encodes CAISDIQSSYEQYF.

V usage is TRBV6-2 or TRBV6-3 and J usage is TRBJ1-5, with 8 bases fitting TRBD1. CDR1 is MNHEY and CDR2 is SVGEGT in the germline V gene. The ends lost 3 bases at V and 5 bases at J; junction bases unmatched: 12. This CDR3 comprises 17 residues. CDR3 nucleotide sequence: TGTGCCAGCAGTTATGGGGACAGGTGGGGTTCCGATCAGCCCCAGCATTTT. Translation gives CASSYGDRWGSDQPQHF.

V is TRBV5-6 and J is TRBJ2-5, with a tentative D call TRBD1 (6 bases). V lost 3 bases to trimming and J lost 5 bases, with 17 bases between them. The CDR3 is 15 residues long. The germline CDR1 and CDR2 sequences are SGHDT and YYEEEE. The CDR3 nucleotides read TGTGCCAGCAGCTCCGGCGCCGGGCAGGGGGAGACCCAGTACTTC. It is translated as CASSSGAGQGETQYF.

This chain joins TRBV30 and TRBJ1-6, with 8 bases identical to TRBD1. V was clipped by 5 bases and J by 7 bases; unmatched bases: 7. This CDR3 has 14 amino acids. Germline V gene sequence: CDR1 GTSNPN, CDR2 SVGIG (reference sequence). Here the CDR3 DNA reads TGTGCCTGGTCGACAGGGGAATGGAATTCACCCCTCCACTTT. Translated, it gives CAWSTGEWNSPLHF.